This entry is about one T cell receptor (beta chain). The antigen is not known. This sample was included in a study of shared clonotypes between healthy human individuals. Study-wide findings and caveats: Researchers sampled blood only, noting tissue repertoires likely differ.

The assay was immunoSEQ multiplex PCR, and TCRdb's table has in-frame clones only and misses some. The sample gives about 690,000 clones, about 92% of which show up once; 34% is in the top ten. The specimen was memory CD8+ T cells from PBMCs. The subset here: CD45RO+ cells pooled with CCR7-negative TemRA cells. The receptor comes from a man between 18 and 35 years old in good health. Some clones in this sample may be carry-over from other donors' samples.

This chain's CDR3 is CALNEQFF. The CDR3 DNA reads TGTGCCCTGAATGAGCAGTTCTTC. This chain links TRBV7-9 with TRBJ2-1; no firm D call. The length of the CDR3 is 8 residues. V lost 11 bases to trimming and J lost 7 bases, with 3 bases between them. The germline V gene has CDR1 SEHNR and CDR2 FQNEAQ (reference sequence).